The next 14 T cell receptor beta chains were all read from a single sample in a study of T cells in localized non-small cell lung cancer. Sequenced by immunoSEQ multiplex PCR; TCRdb stores in-frame clones only, minus some. The repertoire consists of about 30,000 clones, with around 90% occurring once and the leading ten covering roughly 13%. This material consisted of peripheral blood, taken before any cancer treatment. The receptors were gathered from an older female donor with stage III squamous cell lung carcinoma.

This chain joins TRBV28 and TRBJ1-2; TRBD1 agrees at 7 bases. V shed 4 bases, J shed 7 bases, and the junction held 6 bases outside the gene matches. Germline CDR1 is MDHEN and CDR2 is SYDVKM. This CDR3 comprises 13 residues. Here the CDR3 reads CASSSDRVGGYTF. As DNA, the CDR3 is TGTGCCAGCAGTTCCGACAGGGTAGGTGGCTACACCTTC.

The chain combines TRBV28 with TRBJ2-7; D gene ambiguous. Germline CDR1 MDHEN, CDR2 SYDVKM. CDR3 length: 12 residues. Trimming shortened V by 6 bases and J by 7 bases, and 13 bases separated the two germline ends. CDR3 protein: CASSPIRWEQYF. The CDR3 nucleotides read TGTGCCAGCAGCCCGATTCGATGGGAGCAGTACTTC.

This chain uses TRBV28 with TRBJ1-4; D is possibly TRBD1 (6 bases). Trimming removed 5 bases from V and 7 bases from J, with 11 bases in between. CDR3 length equals 13 residues. CDR1 and CDR2 from the germline V gene are MDHEN and SYDVKM. The CDR3 reads CASSTGTREKLFF. DNA of the CDR3: TGTGCCAGCAGTACCGGGACACGTGAAAAACTGTTTTTT.

Details on this clone: Other DNA sequences in this sample translate to the same CDR3. This chain joins TRBV9 and TRBJ2-7; 7 bases agree with TRBD1. The trim removed 3 bases at V and 2 bases at J, leaving 5 bases unmatched. From germline, CDR1 is SGDLS and CDR2 YYNGEE. The CDR3 has 14 amino acids. The CDR3 protein is CASSAQGVPYEQYF. CDR3 in DNA: TGTGCCAGCAGCGCCCAGGGGGTACCCTACGAGCAGTACTTC. Complete variable domain (other parts from reference TRBV9 and TRBJ2-7): DSGVTQTPKHLITATGQRVTLRCSPRSGDLSVYWYQQSLDQGLQFLIQYYNGEERAKGNILERFSAQQFPDLHSELNLSSLELGDSALYFCASSAQGVPYEQYFGPGTRLTVT.

The rearrangement uses TRBV10-3 and TRBJ2-6, with 12 bases identical to TRBD1. Unmatched junction bases numbered 7, after V lost 5 bases and J lost 2 bases. The CDR3 sequence is 18 residues long. Germline CDR1 and CDR2: ENHRY and SYGVKD. The CDR3 spells CAISTSGTGGTGANVLTF. In DNA form, the CDR3 reads TGTGCCATCAGTACCTCCGGGACAGGGGGCACTGGGGCCAACGTCCTGACTTTC.

This chain uses TRBV6-5 with TRBJ2-5; 8 bases agree with TRBD1. The CDR3 is 15 residues long. V trimming: 7 bases; J trimming: 2 bases; junction bases outside the gene matches: 9. Germline CDR1 and CDR2: MNHEY and SVGAGI. The CDR3 reads CASTRQGRFQETQYF. CDR3 nucleotide sequence: TGTGCCAGCACCCGACAGGGGAGGTTTCAAGAGACCCAGTACTTC.

This clone appeared a single time. This rearrangement joins TRBV4-3 to TRBJ2-4; D assignment may be TRBD1 or TRBD2 (5 bases each). Trimming shortened V by 0 bases and J by 0 bases, and 15 bases separated the two germline ends. This CDR3 region has 18 residues. Per germline, CDR1 LGHNA and CDR2 YSLEER. CDR3 DNA sequence: TGCGCCAGCAGCCAAGATGTTAGAGGGGAACGAGCCAAAAACATTCAGTACTTC. The encoded protein is CASSQDVRGERAKNIQYF.

This chain links TRBV9 with TRBJ1-2; perhaps TRBD1 as D (6 bases). Germline V gene sequence: CDR1 SGDLS, CDR2 YYNGEE. There are 15 residues in the CDR3. V lost 0 bases, J lost 4 bases, and 13 bases lay in between. CDR3 nucleotides: TGTGCCAGCAGCGTAGGAGACACAGGGTTCTATGGCTACACCTTC. Amino acids: CASSVGDTGFYGYTF.

The rearrangement uses TRBV4-1 and TRBJ1-3; 8 bases map to TRBD1. The ends lost 6 bases at V and 7 bases at J; junction bases unmatched: 14. CDR1 and CDR2 from the germline V gene are MGHRA and YSYEKL. The CDR3 consists of 16 residues. Here the CDR3 DNA reads TGCGCCAGCAGAGTCTCCGACAGGGGTGCCTGGAACACCATATATTTT. It is translated as CASRVSDRGAWNTIYF.

The V gene is TRBV19, the J gene TRBJ2-3, with 9 bases that match TRBD2. Germline V gene data show CDR1 as LNHDA and CDR2 as SQIVND (reference sequence). This CDR3 has 14 residues. V shed 4 bases, J shed 1 base, and the junction held 0 bases outside the gene matches. As DNA, the CDR3 is TGTGCCAGTAGTACTAGCGGGGGCACAGATACGCAGTATTTT. Its translation: CASSTSGGTDTQYF.

The chain links TRBV2 to TRBJ2-7; the D is unclear. This CDR3 is 13 amino acids long. Germline CDR1 SNHLY, CDR2 FYNNEI. The V end lost 7 bases, the J end lost 7 bases, and 17 bases lay between the germline ends. Here the CDR3 DNA reads TGTGCCAGCACCCGGAACATCATGGGGGAGCAGTACTTC. Translated, it gives CASTRNIMGEQYF.

V and J are TRBV10-3 and TRBJ2-2; 9 positions match TRBD1. This CDR3 has 16 residues. The germline gives CDR1 ENHRY, CDR2 SYGVKD. V shed 6 bases and J 7 bases; nucleotides not matched to a gene: 12. CDR3 amino acids: CAISGSATGGDGELFF. For the CDR3, the DNA is TGTGCCATCAGCGGATCTGCGACAGGGGGTGACGGGGAGCTGTTTTTT.

CDR3 region: CASSAGHHSYEQYF. The CDR3 nucleotides are TGTGCCAGCAGTGCCGGACACCACTCCTACGAGCAGTACTTC. The rearrangement uses TRBV6-5 and TRBJ2-7; weak D call: TRBD1 (5 bases). Germline assignment: CDR1 MNHEY and CDR2 SVGAGI. Trimming shortened V by 5 bases and J by 0 bases, and 11 bases separated the two germline ends. This CDR3 is built from 14 residues.

This clone was seen more than once but under ten times. The chain has TRBV5-1 and TRBJ1-2; TRBD1 agrees at 9 bases. Trimming took 5 bases from V and 4 from J; bases not matched to a gene: 3. Germline V gene sequence: CDR1 SGHRS, CDR2 YFSETQ. The CDR3 is made up of 13 amino acids. The CDR3 DNA reads TGCGCCAGCAGTGGGACAGGGCCCTATGGCTACACCTTC. Protein product: CASSGTGPYGYTF.